A single sample is the source of the 15 T cell receptor beta chains below, sequenced in a study of blood T cell repertoires in COVID-19 (TCRdb year 2020). The receptor library was made with the immunoSEQ multiplex PCR assay. The immuneACCESS repertoire file appears here via TCRdb, limited to in-frame rearrangements. These files lack a portion of the clones; in checked studies, under half of the deficit traces to unresolved V genes, and the cause of the others is not known. Within this sample are approximately 210,000 clones, with roughly 90% of them counted one time only. The ten largest make up 4% to 5.5% of the sample. Sequenced: peripheral blood. All receptors derive from a woman aged 40 to 50 with acute or convalescent COVID-19.

The gene calls are TRBV19 and TRBJ1-5, with TRBD1 identical over 8 bases. V shed 4 bases and J 0 bases; nucleotides not matched to a gene: 8. CDR1 is LNHDA, CDR2 SQIVND, per germline (reference sequence). This CDR3 is 17 amino acids long. CDR3 in DNA: TGTGCCAGTAGTAAGACAGGGGCCTCCTTTAGCAATCAGCCCCAGCATTTT. It encodes CASSKTGASFSNQPQHF.

The chain employs TRBV30 and TRBJ2-1, with a tentative D call TRBD2 (5 bases). This CDR3 has 14 amino acids. Trimming pared 2 bases from V and 6 bases from J, leaving 14 bases between. Germline V CDR1 and CDR2: GTSNPN, SVGIG (reference sequence). The CDR3 DNA reads as TGTGCCTGGAGTAAACTACGGGGTGTCAATGAGCAGTTCTTC. Amino acids: CAWSKLRGVNEQFF. Combining the CDR3 with reference TRBV30 and TRBJ2-1 gives the whole variable domain SQTIHQWPATLVQPVGSPLSLECTVEGTSNPNLYWYRQAAGRGLQLLFYSVGIGQISSEVPQNLSASRPQDRQFILSSKKLLLSDSGFYLCAWSKLRGVNEQFFGPGTRLTVL.

The rearrangement links TRBV10-3 to TRBJ2-2; 8 bases agree with TRBD1. CDR1 ENHRY and CDR2 SYGVKD come from the germline V gene. CDR3 length: 18 amino acids. The J segment lost 0 bases and the V segment lost 9 bases, leaving 15 bases of the junction unmatched. The CDR3 spells CAIPKRGQGASNTGELFF. DNA of the CDR3: TGTGCCATTCCTAAGAGGGGGCAGGGGGCTTCGAACACCGGGGAGCTGTTTTTT.

In its sample, this clone was seen a few times. V usage is TRBV3-1 (or the pseudogene TRBV3-2) and J usage is TRBJ2-6; possible D gene TRBD2, 6 bases. V dropped 4 bases and J dropped 4 bases, with 14 bases sitting between them. Germline-derived CDR1 and CDR2 are LGHDT and YNNKEL (reference sequence). The CDR3 length is 16 residues. DNA for the CDR3: TGTGCCAGCAGCCTGACGGGGACTCTCGGGGCCAACGTCCTGACTTTC. This gives the protein CASSLTGTLGANVLTF.

This chain connects TRBV5-6 to TRBJ1-2; 7 bases agree with TRBD1. V trimming: 1 base; J trimming: 1 base; junction bases outside the gene matches: 7. Germline V CDR1 and CDR2: SGHDT, YYEEEE. The CDR3 covers 16 residues. Here the CDR3 reads CASSLFRDSSNYGYTF. Here the CDR3 DNA reads TGTGCCAGCAGCTTGTTCAGGGACAGCAGTAACTATGGCTACACCTTC.

Comment on this clone: This same CDR3 is encoded by further DNA sequences in the sample. The rearrangement uses TRBV18 and TRBJ1-1; a weak D match, TRBD1 (5 bases). CDR1 and CDR2 from the germline V gene are KGHSH and LQKENI. V was clipped by 3 bases and J by 2 bases, with 7 bases between them. This CDR3 comprises 13 residues. The CDR3 DNA reads as TGTGCCAGCTCACCTGGGGCCAACACTGAAGCTTTCTTT. Amino acid sequence: CASSPGANTEAFF.

The V gene is TRBV9, the J gene TRBJ2-5; TRBD2 matches 12 bases. Germline V gene data show CDR1 as SGDLS and CDR2 as YYNGEE. The CDR3 totals 16 residues. V lost 0 bases and J lost 5; bases outside the gene matches: 5. In nucleotides, the CDR3 is TGTGCCAGCAGCGTAGCTAGCGGGGGGGCCTGGGAGACCCAGTACTTC. Its protein is CASSVASGGAWETQYF.

The chain employs TRBV20-1 and TRBJ1-3, with a possible D match to TRBD1 (5 bases). V lost 3 bases and J 14 bases, leaving 17 bases between the germline ends. Looked up from germline, CDR1 is DFQATT and CDR2 is SNEGSKA (reference sequence). CDR3 length: 12 residues. The CDR3 region is CSASRGQAYLYF. CDR3 nucleotide sequence: TGCAGTGCTAGTAGGGGCCAGGCATACCTATATTTT.

The rearrangement joins TRBV6-5 to TRBJ1-6; 7 positions match TRBD1. Germline V lookup: CDR1 MNHEY, CDR2 SVGAGI. J gave up 9 bases and V 8 bases, and 7 bases lay outside the gene matches. The CDR3 spans 13 residues. CDR3: CASAGQMSSPLHF. The CDR3 DNA follows: TGTGCCAGCGCGGGACAGATGAGTTCACCCCTCCACTTT.

The chain couples TRBV5-1 to TRBJ2-2; D perhaps matches TRBD1 (5 bases). Germline V gene sequence: CDR1 SGHRS, CDR2 YFSETQ. The CDR3 consists of 14 residues. Trimming removed 5 bases from V and 3 bases from J, with 11 bases in between. The CDR3 here is CASRIDRDTGELFF. The CDR3 DNA follows: TGCGCCAGCAGAATAGACAGAGACACCGGGGAGCTGTTTTTT.

The rearrangement joins TRBV25-1 to TRBJ2-2, with TRBD2 as a possible D gene (6 bases). CDR1 is MGHDK and CDR2 is SYGVNS in the germline V gene. This CDR3 region has 14 residues. Trimming removed 5 bases from V and 6 bases from J, with 13 bases in between. Here the CDR3 reads CASSIGGWAGELFF. The CDR3 coding sequence is TGTGCCAGCAGTATCGGAGGGTGGGCCGGGGAGCTGTTTTTT.

The chain is built from TRBV11-2 and TRBJ2-7, with D perhaps TRBD1 (6 bases). Germline V gene lookup returns CDR1 SGHAT and CDR2 FQNNGV. Deletions cut 4 bases from V and 0 bases from J, with 16 bases between. The CDR3 contains 16 residues. The CDR3 loop is CASSSSLQGSSYEQYV. In DNA, the CDR3 is TGTGCCAGCAGCTCCTCTTTGCAGGGGAGCTCCTACGAGCAGTACGTC.

The chain has TRBV24-1 and TRBJ1-4, with D possibly matching TRBD1 (6 bases). CDR1 is KGHDR and CDR2 is SFDVKD in the germline V gene. The CDR3 runs 14 residues. V lost 5 bases and J lost 1, with 7 bases in between. The CDR3 sequence: CATSAGVTNEKLFF. The CDR3 DNA is TGTGCCACCAGTGCAGGGGTAACTAATGAAAAACTGTTTTTT.

A single count supports this clone. This chain's CDR3 is CASSESQGRGYGYTF. DNA of the CDR3: TGCGCCAGCAGTGAGTCACAGGGAAGGGGCTATGGCTACACCTTC. This rearrangement joins TRBV10-2 to TRBJ1-2, with D possibly matching TRBD1 (6 bases). V lost 0 bases to trimming and J lost 4 bases, with 12 bases between them. This CDR3 has 15 residues. CDR1 is WSHSY, CDR2 SAAADI, per germline.

The genes are TRBV27 and TRBJ1-1; D may be TRBD1 (5 bases). CDR3 size: 15 residues. The germline V and J ends were trimmed by 1 base and 0 bases, with 9 bases remaining between them. Per germline, CDR1 MNHEY and CDR2 SMNVEV (reference sequence). The CDR3 nucleotides are TGTGCCAGCAGTTTATGGACGGGGGTGAACACTGAAGCTTTCTTT. As protein: CASSLWTGVNTEAFF.